This entry concerns a single TCR beta chain. This sample is drawn from a study of tumor-infiltrating lymphocytes in oesophageal squamous cell carcinoma. CDR3 length: 15 amino acids. TCRdb passed the PCR reads through MiXCR, listing each CDR3 protein once. The profile shows about 13,000 distinct CDR3 sequences, roughly 47% of them singletons. Sequences were obtained from blood. This receptor was identified in a male donor with esophageal squamous cell carcinoma. The chain joins TRBV12-3 or TRBV12-4 to TRBJ2-6, with a possible D match to TRBD1 (6 bases). The closer fit of TRBJ2-1 to the DNA end suggests the J call may be wrong. In nucleotides, the CDR3 is TGTGCCAGCAGTCCCGGAGAGGGGGTCTCCTACGAGCAGTTCTTC. The encoded protein is CASSPGEGVSYEQFF.